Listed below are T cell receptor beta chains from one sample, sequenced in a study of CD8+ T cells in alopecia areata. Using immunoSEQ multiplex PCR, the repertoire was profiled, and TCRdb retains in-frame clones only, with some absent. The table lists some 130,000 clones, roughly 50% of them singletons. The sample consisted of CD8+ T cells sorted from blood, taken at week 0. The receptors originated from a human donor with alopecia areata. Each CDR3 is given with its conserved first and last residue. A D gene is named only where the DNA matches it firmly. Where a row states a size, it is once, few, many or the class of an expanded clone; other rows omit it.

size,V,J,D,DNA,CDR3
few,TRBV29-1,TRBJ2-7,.,TGCAGCGTTGAAGACCCGCAGGGGGGAAACTACGAGCAGTACTTC,CSVEDPQGGNYEQYF
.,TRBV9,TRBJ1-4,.,TGTGCCAGCTCGGACCTTCAGGAAGAAAAACTGTTTTTT,CASSDLQEEKLFF
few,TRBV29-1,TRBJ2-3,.,TGCAGCGGGTCCGACCCCAGGCACACAGATACGCAGTATTTT,CSGSDPRHTDTQYF
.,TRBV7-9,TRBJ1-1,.,TGTGCCAGCAGCTTAGTCGACCTGAACACTGAAGCTTTCTTT,CASSLVDLNTEAFF
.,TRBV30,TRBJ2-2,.,TGTGCCTGGAGTTGGTTACACACCGGGGAGCTGTTTTTT,CAWSWLHTGELFF
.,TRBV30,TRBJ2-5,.,TGTGCCTGGAGTGTACATGGGGGGATCGGAAAGACCCAGTACTTC,CAWSVHGGIGKTQYF
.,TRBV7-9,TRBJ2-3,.,TGTGCCAGCAGCTTAGGAGACAGAAAGACGGATACGCAGTATTTT,CASSLGDRKTDTQYF
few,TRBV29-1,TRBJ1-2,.,TGCAGCGTTGTATGGTCTCCCAACTATGGCTACACCTTC,CSVVWSPNYGYTF
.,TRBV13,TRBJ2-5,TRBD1,TGTGCCAGCAGCTTAGAGGGGACAGGGCAAGAGACCCAGTACTTC,CASSLEGTGQETQYF
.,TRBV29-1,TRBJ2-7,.,TGCAGCGCCGCGAGGGACTACGAGCAGTACTTC,CSAARDYEQYF
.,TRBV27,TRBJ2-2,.,TGTGCCAGCAGTTTTACGAACACCGGGGAGCTGTTTTTT,CASSFTNTGELFF
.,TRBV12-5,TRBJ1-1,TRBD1,TGTGCTAGTGGCTATGACAGGGTACGGTGGGCTTTCTTT,CASGYDRVRWAFF
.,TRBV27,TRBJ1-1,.,TGTGCCAGCAGTTTATTGTCGCGTTCCAACACTGAAGCTTTCTTT,CASSLLSRSNTEAFF
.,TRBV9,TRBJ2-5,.,TGTGCCAGCAGCGTAGGGGGCAGCCAAGAGACCCAGTACTTC,CASSVGGSQETQYF
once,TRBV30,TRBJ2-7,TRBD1,TGTGCCTGGAGGACGAAGGGCGCAGGGGGCTACGAGCAGTACTTC,CAWRTKGAGGYEQYF
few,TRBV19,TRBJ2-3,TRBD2,TGTGCCAGTAGGGGACTAGCGGGGAAGTATACGCAGTATTTT,CASRGLAGKYTQYF
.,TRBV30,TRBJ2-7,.,TGTGCCTGGAGTGTACAAAGAGGGGATGAGCAGTACTTC,CAWSVQRGDEQYF
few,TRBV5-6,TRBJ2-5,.,TGTGCCAGCAGCTTCCTACAGGGACTGGCGACCCAGTACTTC,CASSFLQGLATQYF
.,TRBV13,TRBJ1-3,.,TGTGCCAGCAGCTTAGAGGGTGATGGAAACACCATATATTTT,CASSLEGDGNTIYF
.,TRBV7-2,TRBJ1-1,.,TGTGCCAGCAGCTTAGGTCTAGGGATGGGCACTGAAGCTTTCTTT,CASSLGLGMGTEAFF
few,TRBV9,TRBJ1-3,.,TGTGCCAGCAGCTCCGTCCAGCCAACCCTTGGAGGAAACACCATATATTTT,CASSSVQPTLGGNTIYF
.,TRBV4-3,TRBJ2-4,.,TGCGCCAGCAGCCAAGAATGGCAGGGGAACATTCAGTACTTC,CASSQEWQGNIQYF
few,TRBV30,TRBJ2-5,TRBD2,TGTGCCTGGAGTTTTGGGAGGGTTCAAGAGACCCAGTACTTC,CAWSFGRVQETQYF
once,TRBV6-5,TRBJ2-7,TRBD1,TGTGCCAGCAGTTACTCGACAGGGATGAGCTCCTACGAGCAGTACTTC,CASSYSTGMSSYEQYF
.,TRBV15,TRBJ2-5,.,TGTGCCACCAGCCTCGACAGGGAGGCCCAAGAGACCCAGTACTTC,CATSLDREAQETQYF
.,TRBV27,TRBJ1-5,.,TGTGCCAGCAGTACCTTTTCACAGGGTCAGCCCCAGCATTTT,CASSTFSQGQPQHF
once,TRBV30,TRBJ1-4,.,TGTGCCTGGACGTGGGACACAGGTGAAAAACTGTTTTTT,CAWTWDTGEKLFF
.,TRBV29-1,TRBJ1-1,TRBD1,TGCAGCGCTGACCAGACAGGGGGCACTGAAGCTTTCTTT,CSADQTGGTEAFF
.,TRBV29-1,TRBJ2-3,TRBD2,TGCAGCGTTCTCGGTAGTAGCGGGGTTGTCCCAGATACGCAGTATTTT,CSVLGSSGVVPDTQYF
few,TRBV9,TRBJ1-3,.,TGTGCCAGCAGTCTTCCCTCCGGGAGGGGCTCTGGAAACACCATATATTTT,CASSLPSGRGSGNTIYF
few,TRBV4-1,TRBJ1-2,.,TGCGCCAGCAGCCAAGATTTGGAGGACTATGGCTACACCTTC,CASSQDLEDYGYTF
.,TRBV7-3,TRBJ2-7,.,TGTGCCAGCAGCTTCGGACCAAACTACGAGCAGTACTTC,CASSFGPNYEQYF
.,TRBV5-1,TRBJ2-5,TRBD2,TGCGCCAGCACCATTGAACTAGCGGGGGCAAAGACCCAGTACTTC,CASTIELAGAKTQYF
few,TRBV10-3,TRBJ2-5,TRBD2,TGTGCCATCAGTCCTAGCGGGGAGGGGGAGACCCAGTACTTC,CAISPSGEGETQYF
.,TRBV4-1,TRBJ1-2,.,TGCGCCAGCAGCCAAGAACCAGGGACTAACTATGGCTACACCTTC,CASSQEPGTNYGYTF
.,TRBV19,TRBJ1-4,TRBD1,TGTGCCAGTATTGGGCAGGGGGCGCGGTACGAAAAACTGTTTTTT,CASIGQGARYEKLFF
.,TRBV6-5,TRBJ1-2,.,TGTGCCAGCAACAATGGGGGTGGCGGCTACACCTTC,CASNNGGGGYTF
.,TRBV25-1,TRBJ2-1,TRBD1,TGTGCCAGCAGTGCCCTTCCCGGGACAGGGCCCAACAATGAGCAGTTCTTC,CASSALPGTGPNNEQFF
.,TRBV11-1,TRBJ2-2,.,TGTGCCAGCAGCCAACGGGACTTCCCCTACACCGGGGAGCTGTTTTTT,CASSQRDFPYTGELFF
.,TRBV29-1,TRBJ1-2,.,TGCAGCGTTGAGGGAGGCGGAGATGGCTACACCTTC,CSVEGGGDGYTF
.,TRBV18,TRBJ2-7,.,TGTGCCAGCTCACCTCTTGAGAGCCGCTCCTACGAGCAGTACTTC,CASSPLESRSYEQYF
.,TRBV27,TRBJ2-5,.,TGTGCCAGCAGTTTATCCGGGTCCCACCCAACCCAAGAGACCCAGTACTTC,CASSLSGSHPTQETQYF